These 26 T cell receptor beta chains share one sample of origin, sequenced in a study of blood T cell repertoires in COVID-19. Here immunoSEQ multiplex PCR was the method, and the copy in TCRdb shows in-frame clones only, minus some. The sample includes under 300,000 clones, more than 75% of them seen just once. Sequencing was carried out using peripheral blood. These receptors were taken from a woman aged 70-85 years with active or convalescent COVID-19.

This clone has only one observation. The J gene is TRBJ1-5, the V gene TRBV2; D gene unclear. CDR3 length equals 16 residues. The germline CDR1 and CDR2 sequences are SNHLY and FYNNEI. Trimming stripped 4 bases from V and 0 bases from J, with 13 bases between. CDR3 sequence (DNA): TGTGCCAGCAGTGTAAAACGGTTCGATAGCAATCAGCCCCAGCATTTT. Amino acids: CASSVKRFDSNQPQHF.

This chain links TRBV10-3 with TRBJ2-3; D not resolved. This CDR3 contains 15 residues. Germline V gene lookup returns CDR1 ENHRY and CDR2 SYGVKD. Deletions cut 7 bases from V and 0 bases from J, with 14 bases between. Written as DNA, the CDR3 is TGTGCCATCATGGGCAGACCTTCAAGCACAGATACGCAGTATTTT. Translating it yields CAIMGRPSSTDTQYF.

V usage is TRBV15 and J usage is TRBJ2-5; 10 bases are a match to TRBD2. Germline CDR1 LNHNV, CDR2 YYDKDF (reference sequence). Trimming removed 3 bases from V and 5 bases from J; junction bases left unmatched: 18. The CDR3 totals 19 residues. CDR3 bases: TGTGCCACCAGCAGTATACTAGCGGGGCTCCTCCCGAGTGAGGAGACCCAGTACTTC. Residues: CATSSILAGLLPSEETQYF. Looking up the rest from reference TRBV15 and TRBJ2-5 gives the full variable domain: DAMVIQNPRYQVTQFGKPVTLSCSQTLNHNVMYWYQQKSSQAPKLLFHYYDKDFNNEADTPDNFQSRRPNTSFCFLDIRSPGLGDTAMYLCATSSILAGLLPSEETQYFGPGTRLLVL.

The genes are TRBV11-2 and TRBJ2-2, with D uncertain. Trimming left V 5 bases short and J 2 bases short, with 15 bases between. CDR3 size: 16 residues. Germline V gene lookup returns CDR1 SGHAT and CDR2 FQNNGV. The CDR3: CASSRSTFPNTGELFF. The CDR3 DNA is TGTGCCAGCAGCCGTAGTACTTTCCCCAACACCGGGGAGCTGTTTTTT.

The chain joins TRBV7-6 to TRBJ1-1, with D unresolved. Trimming pared 2 bases from V and 3 bases from J, leaving 7 bases between. The CDR3 sequence is 13 residues long. Germline loops: CDR1 SGHVS, CDR2 FNYEAQ. This CDR3 is CASSLRRDTEAFF. DNA for the CDR3: TGTGCCAGCAGCTTACGGAGGGACACTGAAGCTTTCTTT.

This clone was detected only once. The chain recombines TRBV2 with TRBJ1-5, with TRBD1 identical over 10 bases. V shed 8 bases, J shed 7 bases, and the junction held 5 bases outside the gene matches. Germline assignment: CDR1 SNHLY and CDR2 FYNNEI. CDR3 length: 13 amino acids. The CDR3 is CASSTGGWQPQHF. The CDR3 DNA reads TGTGCCAGCTCGACAGGGGGCTGGCAGCCCCAGCATTTT.

V and J are TRBV27 and TRBJ2-5; the D gene is possibly TRBD2 (6 bases). V lost 7 bases and J lost 4, with 13 bases in between. This CDR3 has 13 residues. Per germline, CDR1 MNHEY and CDR2 SMNVEV (reference sequence). In DNA form, the CDR3 reads TGTGCCAGCACCGGTGGGGGAGGAGAGACCCAGTACTTC. This codes for CASTGGGGETQYF.

This clone appeared a single time. The V gene is TRBV11-2, the J gene TRBJ2-7, with TRBD1 matching 9 bases. J gave up 5 bases and V 5 bases, and 13 bases lay outside the gene matches. The CDR3 has 16 residues. Germline CDR1 is SGHAT and CDR2 is FQNNGV. This CDR3 is CASSLSSATGGHEQYF. As DNA, the CDR3 is TGTGCCAGCAGCCTCTCGTCTGCGACAGGGGGTCACGAGCAGTACTTC.

The chain employs TRBV10-2 and TRBJ2-7; TRBD1 agrees at 7 bases. Trimming at V came to 6 bases and at J to 0 bases, leaving 2 bases not matched to a gene. The germline V gene has CDR1 WSHSY and CDR2 SAAADI. This CDR3 contains 13 residues. DNA for the CDR3: TGCGCCAGCAGCTGGGACAGCTCCTACGAGCAGTACTTC. This sequence encodes CASSWDSSYEQYF.

This sequence joins TRBV6-2 or TRBV6-3 and TRBJ2-7; tentative D call: TRBD1 (5 bases). The CDR3 contains 15 residues. Trimming stripped 2 bases from V and 0 bases from J, with 11 bases between. Per germline, CDR1 MNHEY and CDR2 SVGEGT. CDR3 sequence reads: CASSYLDTGSYEQYF. The CDR3 nucleotides read TGTGCCAGCAGTTACCTGGACACAGGCTCCTACGAGCAGTACTTC.

The chain joins TRBV5-8 to TRBJ1-4; D not resolved. In germline, CDR1 is SGHTS, CDR2 YDEGEE. Trimming shortened V by 0 bases and J by 5 bases, and 5 bases separated the two germline ends. This CDR3 region has 13 residues. The CDR3 DNA reads TGTGCCAGCAGCTTGGTTCGGAATGAAAAACTGTTTTTT. This sequence encodes CASSLVRNEKLFF. Filled out from reference TRBV5-8 and TRBJ1-4, the complete variable domain reads EAGVTQSPTHLIKTRGQQATLRCSPISGHTSVYWYQQALGLGLQFLLWYDEGEERNRGNFPPRFSGRQFPNYSSELNVNALELEDSALYLCASSLVRNEKLFFGSGTQLSVL.

The chain has TRBV5-1 and TRBJ2-2; TRBD1 matches 9 bases. This CDR3 is built from 15 residues. Germline CDR1 and CDR2: SGHRS and YFSETQ. V shed 2 bases and J 5 bases; nucleotides not matched to a gene: 4. CDR3 sequence: CASSFRDRVTGELFF. For the CDR3, the DNA is TGCGCCAGCAGCTTCCGGGACAGGGTAACCGGGGAGCTGTTTTTT.

The chain employs TRBV6-2 or TRBV6-3 and TRBJ1-5; tentative D call: TRBD1 (5 bases). Looked up from germline, CDR1 is MNHEY and CDR2 is SVGEGT. V was pared by 0 bases and J by 7 bases, with 13 bases between. The CDR3 loop spans 15 amino acids. As DNA, the CDR3 is TGTGCCAGCAGTTACTCGATGGGGACTAACCAGCCCCAGCATTTT. Protein sequence: CASSYSMGTNQPQHF.

The chain combines TRBV6-6 with TRBJ2-7; TRBD1 matches 8 bases. CDR1 and CDR2 from the germline V gene are MNHNY and SVGAGI (reference sequence). The CDR3 consists of 17 residues. The trim removed 5 bases at V and 3 bases at J, leaving 15 bases unmatched. DNA of the CDR3: TGTGCCAGCAGTCCCGCCCGACAGGGGATGGTCAACTACGAGCAGTACTTC. Protein product: CASSPARQGMVNYEQYF.

This chain uses TRBV5-4 with TRBJ1-4; the D is unclear. CDR3 length: 12 residues. V was cut by 4 bases and J by 6 bases, with 7 bases left in between. Germline CDR1 is SGHNT and CDR2 is YYREEE (reference sequence). Here the CDR3 DNA reads TGTGCCAGCAGCCCCAATGATGAAAAACTGTTTTTT. Amino acid sequence: CASSPNDEKLFF.

V gene TRBV6-2 or TRBV6-3 combines with J gene TRBJ1-2, with 7 bases lining up with TRBD1. Germline CDR1 reads MNHEY; CDR2 reads SVGEGT. This CDR3 has 16 amino acids. Trimming took 4 bases from V and 4 from J; bases not matched to a gene: 12. The CDR3 loop reads CASSWDSKTSLYGYTF. The CDR3 coding sequence is TGTGCCAGCAGTTGGGACAGTAAAACCAGTCTCTATGGCTACACCTTC.

The chain is built from TRBV4-2 and TRBJ2-3; 8 bases agree with TRBD2. Germline CDR1 is LGHNA and CDR2 is YNFKEQ. The CDR3 is 16 residues long. The junction had 9 bases not matched to a gene; V was cut back by 1 base and J by 6 bases. Here the CDR3 DNA reads TGTGCCAGCAGCCAAGTACTAGCGGCGACGGGGGATACGCAGTATTTT. Its protein is CASSQVLAATGDTQYF.

The V call is TRBV5-4, the J call TRBJ1-2; D is undetermined. V lost 2 bases to trimming and J lost 3 bases, with 17 bases between them. This CDR3 has 16 residues. The V gene's germline CDR1 is SGHNT and CDR2 YYREEE (reference sequence). Here the CDR3 reads CASSFLPPKSDYGYTF. The CDR3 bases are TGTGCCAGCAGCTTTTTACCCCCTAAGTCGGACTATGGCTACACCTTC.

The rearrangement uses TRBV7-9 and TRBJ1-5; no clear D gene. Germline CDR1 is SEHNR and CDR2 is FQNEAQ (reference sequence). The CDR3 is 14 amino acids. Trimming pared 3 bases from V and 5 bases from J, leaving 11 bases between. CDR3: CASSFNGEDQPQHF. In DNA, the CDR3 is TGTGCCAGCAGCTTCAACGGCGAGGATCAGCCCCAGCATTTT.

This clone appeared once. This chain links TRBV5-6 with TRBJ1-1, with a weak D call TRBD1 (5 bases). There are 13 residues in the CDR3. The V and J ends lost 3 bases and 7 bases respectively, with 13 bases between them. Per the germline V gene, CDR1 is SGHDT and CDR2 is YYEEEE. The CDR3 here is CASSYLGRGEAFF. The CDR3, as DNA: TGTGCCAGCAGCTACCTAGGTAGGGGTGAAGCTTTCTTT.

The V gene is TRBV10-2, the J gene TRBJ2-6; tentative D call: TRBD1 (5 bases). V shed 7 bases and J shed 4 bases, with 20 bases lying between them. The CDR3 loop spans 17 amino acids. Germline CDR1 and CDR2: WSHSY and SAAADI. The CDR3 sequence is CASTDRGRPIGANVLTF. The CDR3 DNA is TGCGCCAGCACCGATAGGGGCAGGCCGATCGGGGCCAACGTCCTGACTTTC.

V is TRBV7-9 and J is TRBJ2-2; D gene uncertain. The CDR3 runs 14 residues. CDR1 SEHNR and CDR2 FQNEAQ come from the germline V gene (reference sequence). Trimming left V 7 bases short and J 5 bases short, with 14 bases between. CDR3 in amino acids: CASTQTGSTGELFF. The CDR3 DNA sequence: TGTGCCAGCACCCAGACTGGGTCGACCGGGGAGCTGTTTTTT.

Regarding this clone: Other DNA variants within this sample encode the same CDR3. This chain connects TRBV6-2 or TRBV6-3 to TRBJ1-6; D may be TRBD1 (6 bases). The CDR3 spans 14 residues. In germline, CDR1 is MNHEY, CDR2 SVGEGT. Trimming removed 2 bases from V and 6 bases from J, with 8 bases in between. The CDR3 region has the DNA TGTGCCAGCAGTTACACAGGGAGTAATTCACCCCTCCACTTT. Encoded protein: CASSYTGSNSPLHF.

The rearrangement links TRBV4-1 to TRBJ2-6; 7 bases agree with TRBD1. CDR1 and CDR2 from the germline V gene are MGHRA and YSYEKL. This CDR3 contains 18 residues. V shed 0 bases and J 4 bases; nucleotides not matched to a gene: 9. The CDR3 reads CASSQDTGVGPGANVLTF. The CDR3 nucleotides are TGCGCCAGCAGCCAAGACACAGGGGTGGGACCAGGGGCCAACGTCCTGACTTTC.

V usage is TRBV6-5 and J usage is TRBJ1-2; 8 bases line up with TRBD1. The CDR3 consists of 13 residues. Germline V gene data show CDR1 as MNHEY and CDR2 as SVGAGI. V lost 5 bases and J lost 7; bases outside the gene matches: 6. The CDR3 bases are TGTGCCAGCAGTCCTACAGGGGGGGGTGGCTACACCTTC. Its protein product is CASSPTGGGGYTF.

Here the CDR3 DNA reads TGTGCCAGCAGTTACTCTAATGAGCAGTTCTTC. Protein sequence: CASSYSNEQFF. The chain recombines TRBV2 with TRBJ2-1; no reliable D call. The CDR3 sequence is 11 residues long. V shed 5 bases and J shed 7 bases, with 6 bases lying between them. CDR1 SNHLY and CDR2 FYNNEI come from the germline V gene.